This T cell receptor beta chain was captured by sequencing in a study of T cell repertoires in cytomegalovirus infection. A remark on this clonotype: Its antigen is unidentified.

Each CDR3 protein is one row after TCRdb ran MiXCR on the reads. The table has 350,000 to 450,000 distinct CDR3 sequences, approximately 18% seen once. General study results and limits: Dominant in the ex vivo response were TCR beta clonotypes restricted by HLA-C and specific for CMV.

This sequence originates from a human donor in good health (CMV status not recorded). Some clones in this sample may be carry-over from other donors' samples. The source material was PBMCs.

CDR3 sequence reads: CASSTRVSDTQYF. The CDR3 DNA reads TGTGCCAGCAGCACTAGAGTCTCAGATACGCAGTATTTT. The chain employs TRBV5-6 and TRBJ2-3, with D possibly matching TRBD2 (5 bases). Germline CDR1 reads SGHDT; CDR2 reads YYEEEE. With 4 bases removed from V and 4 bases from J, the gap between germline ends came to 10 bases. CDR3 length equals 13 residues.